This entry lists 30 T cell receptor beta chains sequenced from one sample in a study of cytomegalovirus exposure and HLA in healthy donors. PCR amplification relied on 60 Vbeta primers (plus 13 Jbeta primers). Clones were sequenced by immunoSEQ multiplex PCR, and TCRdb holds only the in-frame ones, with some missing. The repertoire includes roughly 290,000 clones, around 90% of them detected once, and around 2.1% sits in the top ten. Source material: PBMCs. The receptors derive from a woman aged 18-29 years in good health and CMV-seronegative.

Only a few counts were recorded for this clone. This chain connects TRBV5-4 to TRBJ2-1, with a weak D call TRBD1 (6 bases). This CDR3 region has 15 residues. Germline CDR1 and CDR2: SGHNT and YYREEE (reference sequence). V was clipped by 4 bases and J by 2 bases, with 13 bases between them. The CDR3 region is CASSIDRTPYNEQFF. CDR3 nucleotides: TGTGCCAGCAGCATAGACAGGACTCCCTACAATGAGCAGTTCTTC.

The J gene is TRBJ1-3, the V gene TRBV5-6; 7 bases fit TRBD1. J lost 7 bases, V lost 4 bases, and 5 bases had no gene match. CDR3 size: 13 residues. Germline V gene sequence: CDR1 SGHDT, CDR2 YYEEEE. The CDR3 is CASSQGQWNTIYF. The DNA of the CDR3 is TGTGCCAGCAGCCAGGGACAGTGGAACACCATATATTTT.

This clone showed up just once. The gene calls are TRBV6-5 and TRBJ2-2; 7 positions match TRBD1. The CDR3 is made up of 14 amino acids. CDR1 is MNHEY, CDR2 SVGAGI, per germline. V dropped 6 bases and J dropped 3; count of bases not matched to a gene: 4. The CDR3 coding sequence is TGTGCCAGCAGCCGGGGACAGTACACCGGGGAGCTGTTTTTT. It translates to CASSRGQYTGELFF.

The chain combines TRBV10-2 with TRBJ2-1; 7 bases align to TRBD1. CDR3 length: 15 amino acids. Per the germline V gene, CDR1 is WSHSY and CDR2 is SAAADI. J lost 7 bases, V lost 6 bases, and 12 bases had no gene match. The CDR3 loop reads CASRGQPNLGNEQFF. In DNA form, the CDR3 reads TGCGCCAGCAGGGGACAGCCTAACCTCGGGAATGAGCAGTTCTTC.

This clone was detected only once. The V gene is TRBV27, the J gene TRBJ1-2; D is possibly TRBD1 (5 bases). The CDR3 is made up of 16 amino acids. CDR1 is MNHEY, CDR2 SMNVEV, per germline (reference sequence). V gave up 0 bases and J gave up 5 bases, with 16 bases separating them. DNA of the CDR3: TGTGCCAGCAGTTTATCTCCGGACACACCAGGGTATGGCTACACCTTC. Translated, it gives CASSLSPDTPGYGYTF.

The CDR3 nucleotides read TGTGCCAGTGGGGGACTAGCGGGGGGTACGAACACCGGGGAGCTGTTTTTT. Translated, it gives CASGGLAGGTNTGELFF. V usage is TRBV19 and J usage is TRBJ2-2; TRBD2 agrees at 15 bases. The CDR3 length is 17 residues. The V gene end was trimmed by 8 bases and the J gene end by 0 bases; junction bases not matched to a gene: 4. Germline CDR1 LNHDA, CDR2 SQIVND (reference sequence). Full variable domain (missing parts from reference TRBV19 and TRBJ2-2): DGGITQSPKYLFRKEGQNVTLSCEQNLNHDAMYWYRQDPGQGLRLIYYSQIVNDFQKGDIAEGYSVSREKKESFPLTVTSAQKNPTAFYLCASGGLAGGTNTGELFFGEGSRLTVL.

A remark on this clone: An end of the junction does not agree with germline; a read error may underlie this. V and J are TRBV6-4 and TRBJ1-2; D is perhaps TRBD1 (6 bases). This CDR3 contains 14 residues. Germline V lookup: CDR1 MRHNA, CDR2 SNTAGT. CDR3 sequence (DNA): TGTGCCAGCGGTGAGGACAGACTAAACTATGGCTACACCTTC. It yields the protein CASGEDRLNYGYTF.

This clone showed up just once. This chain joins TRBV9 and TRBJ1-1; a weak D match, TRBD1 (6 bases). Germline assignment: CDR1 SGDLS and CDR2 YYNGEE. This CDR3 is built from 14 residues. The V end was cut by 4 bases, the J end by 2 bases, with 12 bases between. CDR3: CASSPGQLNTEAFF. The CDR3 DNA follows: TGTGCCAGCAGCCCCGGACAGTTAAACACTGAAGCTTTCTTT.

The rearrangement links TRBV2 to TRBJ1-2; D might be TRBD1 (5 bases). V was clipped by 6 bases and J by 4 bases, with 12 bases between them. Germline V gene data show CDR1 as SNHLY and CDR2 as FYNNEI. The CDR3 contains 13 residues. The DNA for the CDR3 is TGTGCCAGCAGGCTAGTAGACAGCTATGGCTACACCTTC. This sequence encodes CASRLVDSYGYTF.

CDR3 residues: CASSLILGGQFYGYTF. DNA of the CDR3: TGTGCCAGCAGCTTAATCCTCGGGGGGCAGTTCTATGGCTACACCTTC. The J gene is TRBJ1-2, the V gene TRBV11-2, with D perhaps matching TRBD1 (6 bases). Germline lookup yields CDR1 SGHAT and CDR2 FQNNGV. This CDR3 spans 16 amino acids. Trimming left V 2 bases short and J 4 bases short, with 17 bases between.

The V gene is TRBV4-1, the J gene TRBJ1-1; D is possibly TRBD1 (5 bases). The germline CDR1 and CDR2 sequences are MGHRA and YSYEKL. The V end was cut by 1 base, the J end by 5 bases, with 17 bases between. The CDR3 spans 16 residues. The CDR3 is CASSQVTAGTKTEAFF. In DNA form, the CDR3 reads TGCGCCAGCAGCCAAGTGACAGCCGGAACCAAGACTGAAGCTTTCTTT.

The chain is built from TRBV18 and TRBJ2-1; D not resolved. This CDR3 is 14 amino acids long. From germline, CDR1 is KGHSH and CDR2 LQKENI. Trimming took 3 bases from V and 4 from J, leaving 10 bases between them. The CDR3 sequence: CASSPGSDYNEQFF. In DNA, the CDR3 is TGTGCCAGCTCACCCGGGTCCGATTACAATGAGCAGTTCTTC. The full variable domain, in which reference TRBV18 and TRBJ2-1 provide the parts outside the CDR3, is NAGVMQNPRHLVRRRGQEARLRCSPMKGHSHVYWYRQLPEEGLKFMVYLQKENIIDESGMPKERFSAEFPKEGPSILRIQQVVRGDSAAYFCASSPGSDYNEQFFGPGTRLTVL.

The rearrangement links TRBV5-4 to TRBJ2-7; TRBD1 agrees at 8 bases. V trimming: 7 bases; J trimming: 6 bases; junction bases outside the gene matches: 12. The germline CDR1 and CDR2 sequences are SGHNT and YYREEE (reference sequence). There are 14 residues in the CDR3. Written as DNA, the CDR3 is TGTGCCAGCCAAAACCCGGACAGGGACAGCGAGCAGTACTTC. Amino acids: CASQNPDRDSEQYF.

The chain couples TRBV2 to TRBJ2-1; 8 bases match TRBD1. V shed 4 bases, J shed 4 bases, and the junction held 3 bases outside the gene matches. This CDR3 spans 14 amino acids. CDR1 is SNHLY, CDR2 FYNNEI, per germline. Here the CDR3 DNA reads TGTGCCAGCAGTGGGACAGGGTATTACAATGAGCAGTTCTTC. Protein product: CASSGTGYYNEQFF.

The CDR3 spells CASSPNRGRGLDYYGYTF. CDR3 in DNA: TGTGCCAGCTCACCAAACCGCGGCCGGGGTCTGGATTACTATGGCTACACCTTC. The chain is built from TRBV18 and TRBJ1-2; D unresolved. The CDR3 runs 18 residues. The germline CDR1 and CDR2 sequences are KGHSH and LQKENI. The V and J ends lost 2 bases and 3 bases respectively, with 22 bases between them.

The chain carries TRBV11-2 and TRBJ2-1, with 12 bases matching TRBD1. In germline, CDR1 is SGHAT, CDR2 FQNNGV. Trimming took 3 bases from V and 8 from J; bases not matched to a gene: 5. This CDR3 is built from 15 residues. Here the CDR3 reads CASSLGGQGAYEQFF. The CDR3 DNA follows: TGTGCCAGCAGCTTGGGGGGACAGGGGGCATATGAGCAGTTCTTC.

Comments on this clone: The sample carries other DNA sequences with the same CDR3. The chain is built from TRBV9 and TRBJ1-4; no clear D. Per germline, CDR1 SGDLS and CDR2 YYNGEE. The length of the CDR3 is 14 residues. Trimming took 0 bases from V and 4 from J, leaving 7 bases between them. The CDR3 region is CASSVGGNNEKLFF. The CDR3 region has the DNA TGTGCCAGCAGCGTAGGCGGTAATAATGAAAAACTGTTTTTT.

This chain uses TRBV5-1 with TRBJ2-7; 10 bases align to TRBD1. This CDR3 has 14 residues. J lost 2 bases, V lost 3 bases, and 2 bases had no gene match. CDR1 is SGHRS, CDR2 YFSETQ, per germline. CDR3 DNA sequence: TGCGCCAGCAGCTGGACAGGGGGTACCTACGAGCAGTACTTC. It is translated as CASSWTGGTYEQYF.

V usage is TRBV5-1 and J usage is TRBJ2-7; TRBD1 matches 9 bases. CDR1 and CDR2 from the germline V gene are SGHRS and YFSETQ. J gave up 7 bases and V 0 bases, and 8 bases lay outside the gene matches. This CDR3 has 15 residues. CDR3 coding DNA: TGCGCCAGCAGCTTGGAAGGACAGGGGCTGGGGGAGCAGTACTTC. It specifies CASSLEGQGLGEQYF. The whole variable domain, filled in from reference TRBV5-1 and TRBJ2-7, reads KAGVTQTPRYLIKTRGQQVTLSCSPISGHRSVSWYQQTPGQGLQFLFEYFSETQRNKGNFPGRFSGRQFSNSRSEMNVSTLELGDSALYLCASSLEGQGLGEQYFGPGTRLTVT.

V and J are TRBV18 and TRBJ2-3; D may be TRBD1 (5 bases). Germline V gives CDR1 KGHSH, CDR2 LQKENI. The CDR3 extends over 16 amino acids. V dropped 3 bases and J dropped 0 bases, with 13 bases sitting between them. CDR3 in DNA: TGTGCCAGCTCACCTATCCTGACAGTTAGCACAGATACGCAGTATTTT. Amino acid sequence: CASSPILTVSTDTQYF.

The rearrangement links TRBV9 to TRBJ2-7, with 7 bases aligning to TRBD1. Germline CDR1 reads SGDLS; CDR2 reads YYNGEE. The CDR3 consists of 17 residues. The ends lost 4 bases at V and 2 bases at J; junction bases unmatched: 15. CDR3 DNA: TGTGCCAGCAGCACAGATGACAGGGAAGGGGTTACCTACGAGCAGTACTTC. Translated: CASSTDDREGVTYEQYF.

The V call is TRBV6-5, the J call TRBJ1-5; weak D call: TRBD1 (5 bases). V was pared by 7 bases and J by 5 bases, with 9 bases between. Per germline, CDR1 MNHEY and CDR2 SVGAGI. This CDR3 spans 12 amino acids. CDR3: CASKKGDQPQHF. The CDR3 DNA is TGTGCCAGCAAAAAAGGGGATCAGCCCCAGCATTTT.

The chain carries TRBV6-5 and TRBJ2-5; weak D call: TRBD2 (6 bases). The CDR3 consists of 16 residues. Germline CDR1 reads MNHEY; CDR2 reads SVGAGI. The ends were cut back, 2 bases at V and 3 bases at J, with 16 bases in the middle. The DNA of the CDR3 is TGTGCCAGCAGTTACGGGGGACTCCGAGCAAAAGAGACCCAGTACTTC. Its translation is CASSYGGLRAKETQYF.

The V call is TRBV29-1, the J call TRBJ2-1; D is undetermined. Looked up from germline, CDR1 is SQVTM and CDR2 is ANQGSEA. The CDR3 sequence is 11 residues long. Trimming took off 5 bases at V and 10 bases at J, with 12 bases between the two ends. CDR3 in DNA: TGCAGCGTTCTCCTTAGCTGGGAGCAGTTCTTC. Translating it yields CSVLLSWEQFF.

This chain connects TRBV6-6 to TRBJ1-3, with D possibly matching TRBD1 (6 bases). V lost 4 bases, J lost 2 bases, and 15 bases lay in between. The CDR3 extends over 16 amino acids. Germline V lookup: CDR1 MNHNY, CDR2 SVGAGI (reference sequence). As DNA, the CDR3 is TGTGCCAGCAGTTCCTCAGGGGCGCAGACTGGAAACACCATATATTTT. Protein: CASSSSGAQTGNTIYF.

This clone was found a few times. V and J are TRBV7-6 and TRBJ2-1, with 7 positions matching TRBD1. The CDR3 is made up of 14 amino acids. Looked up from germline, CDR1 is SGHVS and CDR2 is FNYEAQ. J was trimmed by 5 bases and V by 4 bases; bases with no gene match: 5. This chain's CDR3 is CASSSGTANNEQFF. In DNA form, the CDR3 reads TGTGCCAGCAGCTCCGGGACAGCGAACAATGAGCAGTTCTTC.

The genes are TRBV7-3 and TRBJ2-3; the match to TRBD2 covers 9 bases. The V gene's germline CDR1 is SGHTA and CDR2 FQGTGA. The CDR3 is made up of 15 amino acids. The V segment lost 0 bases and the J segment 5 bases; nucleotides outside the gene matches: 3. The CDR3 loop is CASSLTLAGKDTQYF. CDR3 bases: TGTGCCAGCAGCTTAACTCTAGCGGGGAAAGATACGCAGTATTTT.

CDR3 in amino acids: CASSLGVGDLTGNTEAFF. The CDR3, as DNA: TGCGCCAGCAGCTTGGGCGTAGGGGATTTAACGGGGAACACTGAAGCTTTCTTT. The gene calls are TRBV5-1 and TRBJ1-1, with D maybe TRBD1 (5 bases). The CDR3 is 18 residues long. Germline CDR1 is SGHRS and CDR2 is YFSETQ. The germline V and J ends were trimmed by 0 bases and 1 base, with 19 bases remaining between them.

CDR3 sequence: CSAQGSNYGYTF. The DNA for the CDR3 is TGCAGCGCCCAGGGTAGTAACTATGGCTACACCTTC. The J gene is TRBJ1-2, the V gene TRBV29-1; D possibly corresponds to TRBD1 (5 bases). The CDR3 is made up of 12 amino acids. Per germline, CDR1 SQVTM and CDR2 ANQGSEA. The V end lost 7 bases, the J end lost 1 base, and 10 bases lay between the germline ends. The complete variable domain, with remaining parts taken from reference TRBV29-1 and TRBJ1-2, reads SAVISQKPSRDICQRGTSLTIQCQVDSQVTMMFWYRQQPGQSLTLIATANQGSEATYESGFVIDKFPISRPNLTFSTLTVSNMSPEDSSIYLCSAQGSNYGYTFGSGTRLTVV.

The chain links TRBV15 to TRBJ2-2; perhaps TRBD2 as D (5 bases). V was clipped by 9 bases and J by 4 bases, with 9 bases between them. The CDR3 length is 12 residues. Germline loops: CDR1 LNHNV, CDR2 YYDKDF (reference sequence). The CDR3 is CATGLITGELFF. The CDR3 DNA is TGTGCCACAGGACTGATCACCGGGGAGCTGTTTTTT. Full variable domain (rest looked up from reference TRBV15 and TRBJ2-2): DAMVIQNPRYQVTQFGKPVTLSCSQTLNHNVMYWYQQKSSQAPKLLFHYYDKDFNNEADTPDNFQSRRPNTSFCFLDIRSPGLGDTAMYLCATGLITGELFFGEGSRLTVL.